This entry lists 30 T cell receptor beta chains sequenced from one sample in a study of cytomegalovirus exposure and HLA in healthy donors. A multiplex PCR was run with 60 Vbeta primers and 13 Jbeta primers. Clones were sequenced by immunoSEQ multiplex PCR, and TCRdb holds only the in-frame ones, with some missing. The sample holds approximately 92,000 clones. The source material was PBMCs. These receptors came from a woman in her 30s in good health and CMV-seronegative.

The rearrangement links TRBV29-1 to TRBJ1-2, with D possibly being TRBD1 (6 bases). The CDR3 totals 12 residues. V was pared by 6 bases and J by 4 bases, with 12 bases between. The germline CDR1 and CDR2 sequences are SQVTM and ANQGSEA. CDR3 loop: CSVEQGGYGYTF. The CDR3 DNA follows: TGCAGCGTAGAACAGGGAGGCTATGGCTACACCTTC.

This sequence joins TRBV5-6 and TRBJ2-3; TRBD1 aligns across 7 bases. CDR1 is SGHDT and CDR2 is YYEEEE in the germline V gene. With 4 bases clipped from V and 2 bases from J, the junction kept 7 bases outside the gene matches. This CDR3 has 15 residues. CDR3 DNA: TGTGCCAGCAGCAGAGGGACAGACCACACAGATACGCAGTATTTT. Translating it yields CASSRGTDHTDTQYF.

This rearrangement joins TRBV15 to TRBJ1-2; the D gene is possibly TRBD1 (5 bases). V shed 3 bases and J shed 4 bases, with 9 bases lying between them. The CDR3 covers 13 residues. Looked up from germline, CDR1 is LNHNV and CDR2 is YYDKDF (reference sequence). DNA of the CDR3: TGTGCCACCAGCAGCAGGGTCCCCTATGGCTACACCTTC. The encoded protein is CATSSRVPYGYTF.

The chain is built from TRBV2 and TRBJ1-1, with a tentative D call TRBD1 (5 bases). The germline V and J ends were trimmed by 6 bases and 5 bases, with 16 bases remaining between them. From germline, CDR1 is SNHLY and CDR2 FYNNEI. This CDR3 has 14 amino acids. The chain's CDR3 is CASSADRYLTEAFF. Written as DNA, the CDR3 is TGTGCCAGCAGCGCCGACAGATACTTGACTGAAGCTTTCTTT.

The chain employs TRBV10-2 and TRBJ2-7, with 11 bases fitting TRBD1. This CDR3 region has 14 residues. Germline-derived CDR1 and CDR2 are WSHSY and SAAADI. J lost 6 bases, V lost 7 bases, and 8 bases had no gene match. CDR3 DNA: TGCGCCAGCACTTTCCTGGGACAGGGGGGCGAGCAGTACTTC. Translation gives CASTFLGQGGEQYF.

The chain has TRBV7-6 and TRBJ1-1; the D gene is possibly TRBD1 (5 bases). Germline loops: CDR1 SGHVS, CDR2 FNYEAQ. The CDR3 is made up of 16 amino acids. V was pared by 2 bases and J by 0 bases, with 13 bases between. CDR3 amino acids: CASSLIQENMNTEAFF. The DNA for the CDR3 is TGTGCCAGCAGCTTAATACAGGAGAACATGAACACTGAAGCTTTCTTT.

The rearrangement uses TRBV14 and TRBJ2-1, with a tentative D call TRBD1 (5 bases). The germline V gene has CDR1 SGHDN and CDR2 FVKESK. Trimming stripped 3 bases from V and 9 bases from J, with 12 bases between. The CDR3 has 13 amino acids. DNA for the CDR3: TGTGCCAGCAGCCATGGGGCCTCAGGTGAGCAGTTCTTC. It yields the protein CASSHGASGEQFF.

The chain joins TRBV9 to TRBJ1-3; possible D gene TRBD1, 5 bases. The CDR3 runs to 15 residues. V lost 4 bases and J 2 bases, leaving 13 bases between the germline ends. Germline CDR1 is SGDLS and CDR2 is YYNGEE. The CDR3 reads CASSSAGGTGNTIYF. The CDR3 DNA follows: TGTGCCAGCAGCTCCGCGGGGGGGACTGGAAACACCATATATTTT.

DNA of the CDR3: TGTGCCAGCAGTTTGACAGGGGTCAATCAGCCCCAGCATTTT. Its protein product is CASSLTGVNQPQHF. This rearrangement joins TRBV6-1 to TRBJ1-5; 8 bases are shared with TRBD1. Germline V lookup: CDR1 MNHNS, CDR2 SASEGT. CDR3 length equals 14 residues. V shed 5 bases, J shed 3 bases, and the junction held 3 bases outside the gene matches.

J is TRBJ2-5 and V is TRBV14; 8 nucleotides agree with TRBD2. This CDR3 comprises 15 residues. The J segment lost 11 bases and the V segment lost 4 bases, leaving 15 bases of the junction unmatched. The V gene's germline CDR1 is SGHDN and CDR2 FVKESK. CDR3 DNA: TGTGCCAGCAGCCTATCGGCAGCGGGGGCTTTGGAGCAGTACTTC. It codes for CASSLSAAGALEQYF.

The genes are TRBV11-1 and TRBJ2-6; 12 positions agree with TRBD2. CDR3 length: 18 amino acids. CDR1 is SGHAT, CDR2 FQDESV, per germline (reference sequence). V lost 5 bases to trimming and J lost 4 bases; unmatched junction nucleotides: 9. CDR3 sequence: CASSPRLAGVKGANVLTF. CDR3 coding DNA: TGTGCCAGCAGCCCGAGACTAGCGGGGGTGAAGGGGGCCAACGTCCTGACTTTC.

The chain links TRBV19 to TRBJ2-7; D perhaps matches TRBD1 (6 bases). The CDR3 runs to 13 residues. The germline V gene has CDR1 LNHDA and CDR2 SQIVND (reference sequence). V was pared by 6 bases and J by 3 bases, with 12 bases between. CDR3 region: CASSPGTLYEQYF. CDR3 sequence (DNA): TGTGCCAGTAGCCCCGGGACACTCTACGAGCAGTACTTC.

The chain carries TRBV5-1 and TRBJ2-5, with 9 bases lining up with TRBD1. Near its end, the DNA agrees better with TRBJ2-7, so the J call may be wrong. From germline, CDR1 is SGHRS and CDR2 YFSETQ. CDR3 size: 15 residues. CDR3 in amino acids: CASSLDRGGPYEQYF. CDR3 in DNA: TGCGCCAGCAGCCTAGACAGGGGGGGACCCTACGAGCAGTACTTC.

The rearrangement joins TRBV6-5 to TRBJ1-5; unclear D gene. Germline V gene lookup returns CDR1 MNHEY and CDR2 SVGAGI. The CDR3 consists of 13 residues. The V end was cut by 6 bases, the J end by 6 bases, with 12 bases between. The DNA of the CDR3 is TGTGCCAGCAGCGAGAGGGAGTCTCAGCCCCAGCATTTT. Residues: CASSERESQPQHF.

V usage is TRBV6-5 and J usage is TRBJ1-1; 8 bases are a match to TRBD1. This CDR3 contains 15 residues. The J segment lost 5 bases and the V segment lost 0 bases, leaving 5 bases of the junction unmatched. Germline V gene sequence: CDR1 MNHEY, CDR2 SVGAGI. CDR3 region: CASSYSDRALTEAFF. The CDR3, as DNA: TGTGCCAGCAGTTACTCGGACAGGGCCCTAACTGAAGCTTTCTTT.

This chain joins TRBV6-1 and TRBJ2-7, with 10 bases aligning to TRBD1. The CDR3 is 15 amino acids. Germline V lookup: CDR1 MNHNS, CDR2 SASEGT. The trim removed 6 bases at V and 1 base at J, leaving 6 bases unmatched. The CDR3 coding sequence is TGTGCCAGCAGCCAGGGGGGACAGGGGTCCTACGAGCAGTACTTC. Translation gives CASSQGGQGSYEQYF.

The rearrangement uses TRBV27 and TRBJ2-7, with 9 positions matching TRBD2. Trimming at V came to 5 bases and at J to 6 bases, leaving 11 bases not matched to a gene. Germline assignment: CDR1 MNHEY and CDR2 SMNVEV (reference sequence). This CDR3 region has 15 residues. The CDR3 loop is CASSPRGGAWREQYF. The CDR3, as DNA: TGTGCCAGCAGTCCCCGCGGGGGGGCATGGCGCGAGCAGTACTTC.

The chain carries TRBV7-2 and TRBJ1-2, with 8 bases lining up with TRBD1. J was trimmed by 0 bases and V by 5 bases; bases with no gene match: 5. The germline V gene has CDR1 SGHTA and CDR2 FQGNSA. The CDR3 spans 15 residues. The CDR3 sequence is CASSLRTGSNYGYTF. CDR3 in DNA: TGTGCCAGCAGCCTAAGGACAGGGTCTAACTATGGCTACACCTTC. The full variable domain, with the rest looked up from reference TRBV7-2 and TRBJ1-2, is GAGVSQSPSNKVTEKGKDVELRCDPISGHTALYWYRQSLGQGLEFLIYFQGNSAPDKSGLPSDRFSAERTGGSVSTLTIQRTQQEDSAVYLCASSLRTGSNYGYTFGSGTRLTVV.

The V gene is TRBV7-9, the J gene TRBJ1-1, with 7 bases aligning to TRBD1. The length of the CDR3 is 14 residues. Germline loops: CDR1 SEHNR, CDR2 FQNEAQ (reference sequence). The V segment lost 6 bases and the J segment 6 bases; nucleotides outside the gene matches: 10. CDR3 sequence: CASSQKTGDPEAFF. The CDR3, as DNA: TGTGCCAGCAGTCAAAAAACAGGGGACCCTGAAGCTTTCTTT.

The chain is built from TRBV6-5 and TRBJ1-5; D perhaps matches TRBD1 (5 bases). Germline V gives CDR1 MNHEY, CDR2 SVGAGI. The CDR3 length is 14 residues. V was pared by 3 bases and J by 6 bases, with 12 bases between. The CDR3 nucleotides read TGTGCCAGCAGTTATCGGAGGGGTGGTCAGCCCCAGCATTTT. Residues: CASSYRRGGQPQHF.

V usage is TRBV6-1 and J usage is TRBJ2-5, with D possibly being TRBD2 (5 bases). The CDR3 loop spans 12 amino acids. V shed 10 bases and J shed 3 bases, with 12 bases lying between them. Germline V gene sequence: CDR1 MNHNS, CDR2 SASEGT. The DNA of the CDR3 is TGTGCCACCCGGACTGAGGAAGAGACCCAGTACTTC. Translated, it gives CATRTEEETQYF.

The gene calls are TRBV9 and TRBJ2-1; TRBD2 aligns across 10 bases. This CDR3 region has 16 residues. Germline CDR1 is SGDLS and CDR2 is YYNGEE. V trimming: 0 bases; J trimming: 8 bases; junction bases outside the gene matches: 8. This CDR3 is CASSVERAGGPYEQFF. CDR3 nucleotides: TGTGCCAGCAGCGTAGAACGAGCGGGAGGGCCCTATGAGCAGTTCTTC. Together with reference TRBV9 and TRBJ2-1, the CDR3 gives the full variable domain: DSGVTQTPKHLITATGQRVTLRCSPRSGDLSVYWYQQSLDQGLQFLIQYYNGEERAKGNILERFSAQQFPDLHSELNLSSLELGDSALYFCASSVERAGGPYEQFFGPGTRLTVL.

The chain is built from TRBV28 and TRBJ1-2; D ambiguous. The CDR3 is 13 residues long. V was shortened by 8 bases and J by 7 bases, with 17 bases between the two germline ends. Germline CDR1 reads MDHEN; CDR2 reads SYDVKM. The CDR3 spells CASWARPVGGYTF. The CDR3 nucleotides are TGTGCCAGCTGGGCCAGGCCTGTTGGTGGCTACACCTTC.

The genes are TRBV27 and TRBJ2-5; 9 bases are shared with TRBD1. Trimming at V came to 6 bases and at J to 2 bases, leaving 10 bases not matched to a gene. In germline, CDR1 is MNHEY, CDR2 SMNVEV (reference sequence). This CDR3 has 16 residues. This CDR3 is CASSLQGASLQETQYF. The CDR3 coding sequence is TGTGCCAGCAGCCTACAGGGGGCGTCTCTACAAGAGACCCAGTACTTC.

The chain has TRBV19 and TRBJ2-1, with 9 bases that match TRBD2. Germline CDR1 reads LNHDA; CDR2 reads SQIVND (reference sequence). The CDR3 has 14 amino acids. Trimming removed 4 bases from V and 8 bases from J; junction bases left unmatched: 6. The CDR3 DNA follows: TGTGCCAGTAGTAGGCGGGAGGGTTTGGATGAGCAGTTCTTC. Amino acids: CASSRREGLDEQFF.

This chain links TRBV5-6 with TRBJ1-6, with D perhaps matching TRBD1 (5 bases). This CDR3 is built from 15 residues. Trimming removed 2 bases from V and 3 bases from J, with 9 bases in between. Germline CDR1 reads SGHDT; CDR2 reads YYEEEE. The CDR3 nucleotides are TGTGCCAGCAGCTTAACAGGTGTCTATAATTCACCCCTCCACTTT. The encoded protein is CASSLTGVYNSPLHF.

The V gene is TRBV15, the J gene TRBJ1-2; D call uncertain. This CDR3 is built from 14 residues. Trimming took 3 bases from V and 2 from J, leaving 10 bases between them. Germline values: CDR1 LNHNV, CDR2 YYDKDF (reference sequence). CDR3 region: CATSRGGRNYGYTF. The CDR3 DNA sequence: TGTGCCACCAGCAGGGGAGGCAGAAACTATGGCTACACCTTC.

CDR3 sequence (DNA): TGTGCCAGCAGCTTAATCGGGGGACAGGGTTTAACCTACGAGCAGTACTTC. Translated: CASSLIGGQGLTYEQYF. The chain joins TRBV7-6 to TRBJ2-7; TRBD1 agrees at 9 bases. The germline V gene encodes CDR1 SGHVS and CDR2 FNYEAQ. This CDR3 is 17 amino acids long. The trim removed 2 bases at V and 2 bases at J, leaving 10 bases unmatched. Together with reference TRBV7-6 and TRBJ2-7, the CDR3 gives the full variable domain: GAGVSQSPRYKVTKRGQDVALRCDPISGHVSLYWYRQALGQGPEFLTYFNYEAQQDKSGLPNDRFSAERPEGSISTLTIQRTEQRDSAMYRCASSLIGGQGLTYEQYFGPGTRLTVT.

The V call is TRBV5-1, the J call TRBJ2-5; 10 bases match TRBD1. J was trimmed by 5 bases and V by 4 bases; bases with no gene match: 8. CDR1 is SGHRS and CDR2 is YFSETQ in the germline V gene. This CDR3 has 15 residues. Written as DNA, the CDR3 is TGCGCCAGCAGCCTCGGACAGGGGGGGTGGGAGACCCAGTACTTC. This gives the protein CASSLGQGGWETQYF.

The rearrangement joins TRBV19 to TRBJ2-1; possible D gene TRBD1, 6 bases. From germline, CDR1 is LNHDA and CDR2 SQIVND (reference sequence). The CDR3 is 15 residues long. With 3 bases removed from V and 8 bases from J, the gap between germline ends came to 17 bases. The DNA of the CDR3 is TGTGCCAGTAGTATCCAATCCGGCAGGGGCTATGAGCAGTTCTTC. Translation gives CASSIQSGRGYEQFF.